This entry lists 26 T cell receptor beta chains sequenced from one sample in a study of T cell responses to AZD1222 COVID-19 vaccine. Sequencing used immunoSEQ multiplex PCR; TCRdb keeps in-frame clones, though not all of them. Of approximately 82,000 clones in the sample, 70% to 90% were seen once. Sequencing used peripheral blood, obtained on day 0 of AZD1222 vaccination. These TCRs come from an adult in good health.

V and J are TRBV3-1 (or the pseudogene TRBV3-2) and TRBJ2-5; D is undetermined. The germline V gene encodes CDR1 LGHDT and CDR2 YNNKEL (reference sequence). The CDR3 length is 17 residues. V was pared by 0 bases and J by 3 bases, with 17 bases between. CDR3 amino acids: CASSQDKCNLREETQYF. The CDR3 nucleotides are TGTGCCAGCAGCCAAGATAAGTGTAACCTCCGGGAAGAGACCCAGTACTTC.

The chain joins TRBV6-5 to TRBJ1-4; perhaps TRBD1 as D (5 bases). Per the germline V gene, CDR1 is MNHEY and CDR2 is SVGAGI. The CDR3 contains 14 residues. Between the trimmed V and J ends, which lost 11 bases and 8 bases, there was a span of 21 bases. The CDR3 loop is CASRGWGSREKLFF. The CDR3 DNA sequence: TGTGCCTCACGAGGCTGGGGGTCGAGAGAAAAACTGTTTTTT.

This chain links TRBV5-4 with TRBJ2-1; 10 positions match TRBD1. CDR1 is SGHNT and CDR2 is YYREEE in the germline V gene (reference sequence). The CDR3 has 15 amino acids. J was trimmed by 2 bases and V by 4 bases; bases with no gene match: 3. The CDR3 DNA follows: TGTGCCAGCAGCCCGGGACAGGGGACCTACAATGAGCAGTTCTTC. Its protein product is CASSPGQGTYNEQFF.

The rearrangement links TRBV6-5 to TRBJ1-5; no clear D gene. In germline, CDR1 is MNHEY, CDR2 SVGAGI. This CDR3 has 13 residues. V gave up 2 bases and J gave up 4 bases, with 6 bases separating them. The CDR3: CASSYGGNQPQHF. The CDR3 DNA is TGTGCCAGCAGTTACGGAGGGAATCAGCCCCAGCATTTT.

V and J are TRBV4-1 and TRBJ1-1, with no clear D. The CDR3 is made up of 13 amino acids. Trimming left V 5 bases short and J 5 bases short, with 12 bases between. CDR1 is MGHRA, CDR2 YSYEKL, per germline. CDR3 bases: TGCGCCAGCAGCGGCCAAACGAGGACTGAAGCTTTCTTT. Translating it yields CASSGQTRTEAFF.

The CDR3 protein is CASSSQTGRETQYF. CDR3 nucleotide sequence: TGTGCCAGCAGCTCGCAAACAGGCCGAGAGACCCAGTACTTC. J is TRBJ2-5 and V is TRBV9; a weak D match, TRBD1 (5 bases). The V end was cut by 4 bases, the J end by 4 bases, with 14 bases between. The CDR3 contains 14 residues. In germline, CDR1 is SGDLS, CDR2 YYNGEE.

This clone was counted between two and nine times. The chain has TRBV12-5 and TRBJ1-4; the D is unclear. The V gene lost 1 base and the J gene lost 0 bases, with 9 bases spanning the gap. The CDR3 is made up of 16 amino acids. Germline CDR1 is LGHNT and CDR2 is FRNRAP. The CDR3 DNA follows: TGTGCTAGTGGTTTGGGGAGACCAGCAACTAATGAAAAACTGTTTTTT. Its protein is CASGLGRPATNEKLFF.

This clone is a singleton in its sample. The chain employs TRBV27 and TRBJ1-5; no definite D call. Trimming took 5 bases from V and 4 from J, leaving 18 bases between them. This CDR3 spans 16 amino acids. Germline values: CDR1 MNHEY, CDR2 SMNVEV (reference sequence). CDR3 region: CASSGLPGSWNQPQHF. In DNA, the CDR3 is TGTGCCAGCAGTGGCCTCCCCGGGAGTTGGAATCAGCCCCAGCATTTT.

V gene TRBV18 combines with J gene TRBJ1-2; maybe TRBD1 (6 bases). V lost 3 bases and J lost 8, with 10 bases in between. The CDR3 is made up of 12 amino acids. Germline V CDR1 and CDR2: KGHSH, LQKENI. The CDR3 DNA follows: TGTGCCAGCTCACCGGTAAGGGGGGGCTACACCTTC. Amino acids: CASSPVRGGYTF.

This rearrangement joins TRBV7-3 to TRBJ2-3; 7 bases are shared with TRBD2. Germline CDR1 SGHTA, CDR2 FQGTGA. The J segment lost 1 base and the V segment lost 2 bases, leaving 6 bases of the junction unmatched. The CDR3 length is 16 residues. CDR3: CASSLYLSGGTDTQYF. CDR3 DNA: TGTGCCAGCAGCTTATATTTGAGCGGGGGCACAGATACGCAGTATTTT.

The chain employs TRBV7-2 and TRBJ1-1; 9 nucleotides align to TRBD1. The CDR3 extends over 15 amino acids. V was pared by 4 bases and J by 6 bases, with 9 bases of the junction left unmatched. From germline, CDR1 is SGHTA and CDR2 FQGNSA. CDR3 loop: CASSYTGGMASEAFF. CDR3 DNA: TGTGCCAGCAGCTATACAGGGGGCATGGCGTCTGAAGCTTTCTTT.

V gene TRBV6-4 combines with J gene TRBJ1-1; a weak D match, TRBD1 (6 bases). Trimming pared 7 bases from V and 0 bases from J, leaving 24 bases between. In germline, CDR1 is MRHNA, CDR2 SNTAGT. This CDR3 is built from 18 residues. CDR3 in amino acids: CASTGYRADNLMNTEAFF. In DNA, the CDR3 is TGTGCCAGCACTGGATACAGGGCCGACAACCTCATGAACACTGAAGCTTTCTTT.

The chain recombines TRBV5-4 with TRBJ2-3; possible D gene TRBD1, 6 bases. Trimming took off 1 base at V and 4 bases at J, with 7 bases between the two ends. Germline values: CDR1 SGHNT, CDR2 YYREEE (reference sequence). The CDR3 has 13 residues. The CDR3 sequence is CASSLQGSDTQYF. As DNA, the CDR3 is TGTGCCAGCAGCTTGCAGGGGTCAGATACGCAGTATTTT.

The chain has TRBV24-1 and TRBJ2-5; 8 bases fit TRBD1. Germline lookup yields CDR1 KGHDR and CDR2 SFDVKD. The trim removed 4 bases at V and 4 bases at J, leaving 7 bases unmatched. The CDR3 covers 15 residues. For the CDR3, the DNA is TGTGCCACCAGTGACCCACAGGGGGATGGAGAGACCCAGTACTTC. Translated, it gives CATSDPQGDGETQYF.

The table lists this clone with a few counts. The chain couples TRBV9 to TRBJ2-1; tentative D call: TRBD2 (6 bases). The CDR3 extends over 16 amino acids. V lost 3 bases to trimming and J lost 10 bases, with 23 bases between them. Germline assignment: CDR1 SGDLS and CDR2 YYNGEE. The DNA of the CDR3 is TGTGCCAGCAGCGCAAAGGGACTGGCTCAGGCGGGCGAGCAGTTCTTC. It specifies CASSAKGLAQAGEQFF.

This chain joins TRBV18 and TRBJ2-7, with 7 positions matching TRBD2. CDR3 size: 15 residues. Germline CDR1 is KGHSH and CDR2 is LQKENI. After removal of 3 bases from V and 3 bases from J, the junction contained 8 bases not matched to a gene. The CDR3 region has the DNA TGTGCCAGCTCACCGGTGTCGGGGGGAGGCTACGAGCAGTACTTC. Translated: CASSPVSGGGYEQYF.

In the case of this clone: In the same sample, other DNA sequences code for this CDR3. This chain uses TRBV5-1 with TRBJ1-1; D is unresolved. The CDR3 is 13 amino acids. Germline CDR1 reads SGHRS; CDR2 reads YFSETQ. The germline V and J ends were trimmed by 0 bases and 1 base, with 4 bases remaining between them. The CDR3 spells CASSLEGNTEAFF. In DNA, the CDR3 is TGCGCCAGCAGCTTGGAGGGGAACACTGAAGCTTTCTTT.

The chain joins TRBV5-6 to TRBJ1-1; TRBD1 matches 7 bases. Germline V gene data show CDR1 as SGHDT and CDR2 as YYEEEE. The CDR3 covers 14 residues. The V and J ends lost 5 bases and 3 bases, in that order; junction bases with no gene match: 7. The CDR3 nucleotides are TGTGCCAGCAGACCCCCCGGACAGGACACTGAAGCTTTCTTT. This gives the protein CASRPPGQDTEAFF.

This chain links TRBV7-2 with TRBJ2-4; 7 bases are a match to TRBD2. Germline values: CDR1 SGHTA, CDR2 FQGNSA. The CDR3 consists of 13 residues. V was clipped by 6 bases and J by 7 bases; unmatched bases: 6. As DNA, the CDR3 is TGTGCCAGCAGTTACCCGGGAGGTAACATTCAGTACTTC. Protein: CASSYPGGNIQYF.

The V and J genes are TRBV11-2 and TRBJ2-5; D might be TRBD2 (6 bases). Trimming left V 0 bases short and J 2 bases short, with 19 bases between. This CDR3 has 18 residues. Germline-derived CDR1 and CDR2 are SGHAT and FQNNGV. The CDR3 spells CASSLDWFGRGLQETQYF. The CDR3 DNA sequence: TGTGCCAGCAGCTTAGACTGGTTCGGGCGGGGCCTTCAAGAGACCCAGTACTTC.

The rearrangement uses TRBV6-5 and TRBJ2-3; weak D call: TRBD1 (5 bases). V was shortened by 4 bases and J by 1 base, with 9 bases between the two germline ends. Germline lookup yields CDR1 MNHEY and CDR2 SVGAGI. The length of the CDR3 is 14 residues. This chain's CDR3 is CASSWGGRTDTQYF. DNA for the CDR3: TGTGCCAGCAGTTGGGGCGGACGCACAGATACGCAGTATTTT.

The CDR3 region is CASSRWAGGNYGYTF. CDR3 DNA: TGCGCCAGCAGCCGTTGGGCCGGGGGTAACTATGGCTACACCTTC. J is TRBJ1-2 and V is TRBV5-1; maybe TRBD1 (5 bases). This CDR3 contains 15 residues. Trimming removed 4 bases from V and 1 base from J, with 14 bases in between. Per the germline V gene, CDR1 is SGHRS and CDR2 is YFSETQ. Combining the CDR3 with reference TRBV5-1 and TRBJ1-2 gives the whole variable domain KAGVTQTPRYLIKTRGQQVTLSCSPISGHRSVSWYQQTPGQGLQFLFEYFSETQRNKGNFPGRFSGRQFSNSRSEMNVSTLELGDSALYLCASSRWAGGNYGYTFGSGTRLTVV.

The gene calls are TRBV12-2 and TRBJ2-2; no check of the table's D call, TRBD2, against the DNA was made. TRBV12-2 is a pseudogene locus. This CDR3 region has 19 residues. The CDR3 DNA reads as TGTGCAAGTCGCTTAGATCCAGGTAGAGGGATCACTACTTCCGGGGAGCTGTTTTTT. Its protein product is CASRLDPGRGITTSGELFF.

The CDR3 DNA follows: TGTGCCAGCAACGGAGACTCCTACAATGAGCAGTTCTTC. This sequence encodes CASNGDSYNEQFF. V usage is TRBV7-2 and J usage is TRBJ2-1, with D unresolved. Germline lookup yields CDR1 SGHTA and CDR2 FQGNSA. The CDR3 length is 13 residues. V was trimmed by 7 bases and J by 0 bases, leaving 7 bases between them.

This clone was observed a few times. This chain uses TRBV12-2 with TRBJ2-4; the table's D call, TRBD1, has no DNA check behind it. TRBV12-2 is a known pseudogene. The CDR3 spans 14 residues. The CDR3 nucleotides read TGTGCAAGTCGCTTAGGGCCAGATAAAAACATTCAGTACTTC. Encoded protein: CASRLGPDKNIQYF.

J is TRBJ1-2 and V is TRBV5-1, with TRBD1 as a possible D gene (5 bases). The V gene's germline CDR1 is SGHRS and CDR2 YFSETQ. Trimming took off 4 bases at V and 6 bases at J, with 19 bases between the two ends. This CDR3 has 15 amino acids. The DNA for the CDR3 is TGCGCCAGCAGCCTGGCCGGGACGGGGAACGATGGCTACACCTTC. Translated: CASSLAGTGNDGYTF.